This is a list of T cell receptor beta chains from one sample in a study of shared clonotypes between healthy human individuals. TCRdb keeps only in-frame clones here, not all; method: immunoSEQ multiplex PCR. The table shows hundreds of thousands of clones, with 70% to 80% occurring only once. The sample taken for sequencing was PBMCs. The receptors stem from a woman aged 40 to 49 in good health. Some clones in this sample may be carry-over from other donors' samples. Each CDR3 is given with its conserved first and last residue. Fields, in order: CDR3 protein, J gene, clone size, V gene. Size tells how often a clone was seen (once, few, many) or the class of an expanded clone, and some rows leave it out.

cdr3_aa: CASSQERHRSQHF; j_call: TRBJ1-5; clone_size: .; v_call: TRBV4-3
cdr3_aa: CAWTQFGYEQYF; j_call: TRBJ2-7; clone_size: .; v_call: TRBV30
cdr3_aa: CASSLWITASSYEQYF; j_call: TRBJ2-7; clone_size: .; v_call: TRBV28
cdr3_aa: CASSFRREQYF; j_call: TRBJ2-7; clone_size: .; v_call: TRBV6-5
cdr3_aa: CASSLEGYEQYF; j_call: TRBJ2-7; clone_size: .; v_call: TRBV5-1
cdr3_aa: CASSLGQDLSGYTF; j_call: TRBJ1-2; clone_size: few; v_call: TRBV2
cdr3_aa: CASSLGRSTGELFF; j_call: TRBJ2-2; clone_size: .; v_call: TRBV28
cdr3_aa: CSARTQTEAFF; j_call: TRBJ1-1; clone_size: few; v_call: TRBV20-1
cdr3_aa: CASSDPSNGAGANVLTF; j_call: TRBJ2-6; clone_size: .; v_call: TRBV6-4
cdr3_aa: CASSQDSGTGVGGYTF; j_call: TRBJ1-2; clone_size: .; v_call: TRBV4-3
cdr3_aa: CASIGLAGTSYNEQFF; j_call: TRBJ2-1; clone_size: .; v_call: TRBV7-2
cdr3_aa: CASSLGEAETQYF; j_call: TRBJ2-5; clone_size: few; v_call: TRBV7-2
cdr3_aa: CASTPVGRFEQYF; j_call: TRBJ2-7; clone_size: .; v_call: TRBV5-6
cdr3_aa: CASSYRQGHNQPQHF; j_call: TRBJ1-5; clone_size: .; v_call: TRBV6-6
cdr3_aa: CASSLRGDKRYEGGYTF; j_call: TRBJ1-2; clone_size: .; v_call: TRBV7-9